These 17 T cell receptor beta chains share one sample of origin, sequenced in a study of T cell responses to AZD1222 COVID-19 vaccine. This table comes from immunoSEQ multiplex PCR, and its TCRdb copy is limited to in-frame clones, with some not included. Counted here are more than 90,000 clones, around nine tenths occurring once; the ten biggest clones make up approximately 15%. Sequencing used peripheral blood, obtained 28 days after the second AZD1222 dose. These receptors were taken from an adult who received the AZD1222 COVID-19 vaccine.

The rearrangement links TRBV2 to TRBJ1-5; 9 bases map to TRBD1. Germline V gene lookup returns CDR1 SNHLY and CDR2 FYNNEI. With V trimmed by 6 bases and J by 1 base, 10 bases remained unmatched. The CDR3 covers 17 residues. As DNA, the CDR3 is TGTGCCAGCAGCCGCAGACAGGGGGAAAGAAGCAATCAGCCCCAGCATTTT. It encodes CASSRRQGERSNQPQHF.

The chain links TRBV12-5 to TRBJ2-1, with unresolved D. Germline-derived CDR1 and CDR2 are LGHNT and FRNRAP. CDR3 size: 15 residues. Trimming cost V 6 bases and J 6 bases, with 18 bases left between them. The CDR3 DNA sequence: TGTGCTAGTGGCCCGACGGGCCGGGTGAGCAATGAGCAGTTCTTC. As protein: CASGPTGRVSNEQFF.

The V and J genes are TRBV5-1 and TRBJ2-7; 12 positions match TRBD2. There are 15 residues in the CDR3. Germline loops: CDR1 SGHRS, CDR2 YFSETQ. V trimming: 0 bases; J trimming: 12 bases; junction bases outside the gene matches: 10. CDR3 bases: TGCGCCAGCAGCTTGGCGGGACTAGCGGGTTCCGGGTTGTACTTC. Translating gives CASSLAGLAGSGLYF.

The rearrangement links TRBV25-1 to TRBJ2-2, with D possibly being TRBD1 (6 bases). V dropped 2 bases and J dropped 2 bases, with 12 bases sitting between them. Germline lookup yields CDR1 MGHDK and CDR2 SYGVNS. The CDR3 covers 16 residues. The CDR3 loop reads CASSEKSGQNTGELFF. As DNA, the CDR3 is TGTGCCAGCAGTGAAAAATCGGGACAAAACACCGGGGAGCTGTTTTTT.

The chain uses TRBV11-1 and TRBJ2-1, with TRBD2 matching over 10 bases. V was pared by 0 bases and J by 4 bases, with 9 bases of the junction left unmatched. This CDR3 has 18 amino acids. The germline V gene encodes CDR1 SGHAT and CDR2 FQDESV (reference sequence). This CDR3 reads CASSLAEAGGPGYNEQFF. CDR3 bases: TGTGCCAGCAGCTTAGCGGAAGCGGGAGGGCCTGGGTACAATGAGCAGTTCTTC.

The J gene is TRBJ2-2, the V gene TRBV6-5; D is perhaps TRBD1 (6 bases). The germline gives CDR1 MNHEY, CDR2 SVGAGI. V was shortened by 2 bases and J by 0 bases, with 10 bases between the two germline ends. This CDR3 contains 16 residues. This chain's CDR3 is CASSYIGQTNTGELFF. The CDR3 DNA reads TGTGCCAGCAGTTACATTGGACAGACGAACACCGGGGAGCTGTTTTTT.

This chain joins TRBV5-4 and TRBJ2-1; 9 bases map to TRBD1. V lost 5 bases, J lost 9 bases, and 9 bases stayed unmatched. The germline V gene encodes CDR1 SGHNT and CDR2 YYREEE (reference sequence). This CDR3 region has 14 residues. CDR3 loop: CASRPAGQGFEQFF. CDR3 nucleotides: TGTGCCAGCAGGCCGGCGGGACAGGGATTTGAGCAGTTCTTC.

The table lists this clone with a count of one. The chain links TRBV3-1 (or the pseudogene TRBV3-2) to TRBJ1-2, with TRBD1 identical over 8 bases. The J segment lost 10 bases and the V segment lost 1 base, leaving 5 bases of the junction unmatched. CDR1 and CDR2 (germline): LGHDT, YNNKEL (reference sequence). The CDR3 has 13 residues. CDR3 sequence: CASSQGQGLPYTF. In nucleotides, the CDR3 is TGTGCCAGCAGCCAAGGACAGGGGCTCCCCTACACCTTC.

This sequence joins TRBV7-9 and TRBJ1-3; no clear D gene. Trimming stripped 3 bases from V and 0 bases from J, with 6 bases between. The germline V gene has CDR1 SEHNR and CDR2 FQNEAQ (reference sequence). The CDR3 runs to 14 residues. Here the CDR3 reads CASSLTLSGNTIYF. The CDR3 nucleotides read TGTGCCAGCAGCTTGACACTCTCTGGAAACACCATATATTTT.

J is TRBJ2-2 and V is TRBV27; 9 nucleotides match TRBD2. The CDR3 consists of 16 residues. Germline V gives CDR1 MNHEY, CDR2 SMNVEV (reference sequence). Trimming at V came to 2 bases and at J to 3 bases, leaving 4 bases not matched to a gene. The CDR3 nucleotides read TGTGCCAGCAGTTTACGCGGGAGGGCCCACACCGGGGAGCTGTTTTTT. Translating it yields CASSLRGRAHTGELFF.

This clone came up once. The J gene is TRBJ1-1, the V gene TRBV6-5; 7 nucleotides line up with TRBD1. CDR3 length: 13 amino acids. The junction had 12 bases not matched to a gene; V was cut back by 6 bases and J by 11 bases. CDR1 and CDR2 (germline): MNHEY, SVGAGI. CDR3 residues: CASRDDRVRSAFF. Here the CDR3 DNA reads TGTGCCAGCAGAGACGACAGGGTCCGTTCGGCTTTCTTT.

The chain employs TRBV7-3 and TRBJ2-7; a weak D match, TRBD2 (5 bases). CDR3 length: 18 amino acids. Germline V gene sequence: CDR1 SGHTA, CDR2 FQGTGA. Trimming stripped 5 bases from V and 2 bases from J, with 25 bases between. CDR3 nucleotide sequence: TGTGCCAGCAGCCCCCGGTTGGAGGCCAGCGGAGCAGCCTACGAGCAGTACTTC. As protein: CASSPRLEASGAAYEQYF.

The chain uses TRBV7-9 and TRBJ2-7; D not resolved. Trimming shortened V by 1 base and J by 2 bases, and 12 bases separated the two germline ends. There are 15 residues in the CDR3. Germline V lookup: CDR1 SEHNR, CDR2 FQNEAQ (reference sequence). CDR3 in DNA: TGTGCCAGCAGCTTAGATTTCTCAGAGGCCTACGAGCAGTACTTC. Translated, it gives CASSLDFSEAYEQYF.

The chain recombines TRBV6-5 with TRBJ1-2; the D is unclear. From germline, CDR1 is MNHEY and CDR2 SVGAGI. The CDR3 covers 13 residues. V was pared by 2 bases and J by 4 bases, with 8 bases between. The CDR3 loop is CASSYPAGYGYTF. CDR3 DNA: TGTGCCAGCAGTTACCCGGCAGGCTATGGCTACACCTTC.

The chain has TRBV11-2 and TRBJ2-7, with D perhaps TRBD1 or TRBD2 (6 bases each). CDR3 length: 14 amino acids. Looked up from germline, CDR1 is SGHAT and CDR2 is FQNNGV. The germline V and J ends were trimmed by 6 bases and 0 bases, with 12 bases remaining between them. DNA for the CDR3: TGTGCCAGCAGTACGGGGGCATCCTCCTACGAGCAGTACTTC. Protein: CASSTGASSYEQYF.

This clone came up a few times. The chain recombines TRBV12-3 or TRBV12-4 with TRBJ1-1; D is uncertain. This CDR3 contains 13 residues. Between the trimmed V and J ends, which lost 6 bases and 6 bases, there was a span of 14 bases. The CDR3 region is CASSATGSAEAFF. The CDR3 DNA follows: TGTGCCAGCAGCGCGACGGGTTCGGCTGAAGCTTTCTTT.

The chain employs TRBV4-1 and TRBJ2-2; 7 bases agree with TRBD2. V shed 3 bases and J 13 bases; nucleotides not matched to a gene: 8. This CDR3 is built from 13 residues. Germline V gene lookup returns CDR1 MGHRA and CDR2 YSYEKL. CDR3 loop: CASSQETSRRLFF. Here the CDR3 DNA reads TGCGCCAGCAGCCAGGAGACTAGCCGGAGGCTGTTTTTT.